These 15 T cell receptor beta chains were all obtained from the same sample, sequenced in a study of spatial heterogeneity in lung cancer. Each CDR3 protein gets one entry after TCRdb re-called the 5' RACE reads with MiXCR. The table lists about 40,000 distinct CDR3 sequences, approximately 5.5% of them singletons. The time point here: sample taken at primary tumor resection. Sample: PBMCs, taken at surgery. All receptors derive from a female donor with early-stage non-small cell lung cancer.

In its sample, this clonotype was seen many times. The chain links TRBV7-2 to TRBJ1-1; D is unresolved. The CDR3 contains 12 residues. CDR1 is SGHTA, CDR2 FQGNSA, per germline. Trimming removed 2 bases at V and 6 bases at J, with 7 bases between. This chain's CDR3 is CASSLSRPEAFF. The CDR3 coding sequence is TGTGCCAGCAGCTTATCCCGGCCTGAAGCTTTCTTT.

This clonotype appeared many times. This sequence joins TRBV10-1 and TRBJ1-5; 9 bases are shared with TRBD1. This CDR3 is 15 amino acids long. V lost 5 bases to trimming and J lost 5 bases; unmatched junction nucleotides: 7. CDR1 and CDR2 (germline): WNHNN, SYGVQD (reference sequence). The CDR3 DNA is TGCGCCAGCAGTACCGCCGGGACAGGGCATCAGCCCCAGCATTTT. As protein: CASSTAGTGHQPQHF.

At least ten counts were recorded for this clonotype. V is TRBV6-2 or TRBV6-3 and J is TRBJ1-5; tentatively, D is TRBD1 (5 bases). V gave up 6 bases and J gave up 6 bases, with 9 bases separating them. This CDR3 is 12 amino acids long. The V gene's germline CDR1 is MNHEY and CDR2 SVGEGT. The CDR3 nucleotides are TGTGCCAGCAGCCCCAGGGTTCAGCCCCAGCATTTT. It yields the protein CASSPRVQPQHF.

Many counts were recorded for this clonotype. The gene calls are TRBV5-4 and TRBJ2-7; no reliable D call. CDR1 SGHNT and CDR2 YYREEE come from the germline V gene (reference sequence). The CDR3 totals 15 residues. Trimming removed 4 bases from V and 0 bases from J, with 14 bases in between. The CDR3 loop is CASSEDGYSSYEQYF. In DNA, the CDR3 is TGTGCCAGCAGCGAGGACGGGTACAGCTCCTACGAGCAGTACTTC.

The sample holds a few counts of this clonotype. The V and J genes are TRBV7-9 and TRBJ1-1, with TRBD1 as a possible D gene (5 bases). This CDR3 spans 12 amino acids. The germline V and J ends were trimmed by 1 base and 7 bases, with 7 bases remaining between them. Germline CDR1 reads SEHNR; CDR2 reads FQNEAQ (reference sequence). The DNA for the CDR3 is TGTGCCAGCAGCTTAGGGGGGATTGAAGCTTTCTTT. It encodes CASSLGGIEAFF. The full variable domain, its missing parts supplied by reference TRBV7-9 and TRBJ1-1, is DTGVSQNPRHKITKRGQNVTFRCDPISEHNRLYWYRQTLGQGPEFLTYFQNEAQLEKSRLLSDRFSAERPKGSFSTLEIQRTEQGDSAMYLCASSLGGIEAFFGQGTRLTVV.

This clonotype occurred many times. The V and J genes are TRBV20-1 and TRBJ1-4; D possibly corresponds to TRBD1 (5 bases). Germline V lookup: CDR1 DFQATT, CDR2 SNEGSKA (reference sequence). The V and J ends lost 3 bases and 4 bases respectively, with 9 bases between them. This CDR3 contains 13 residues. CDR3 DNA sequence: TGCAGTGCTAGTAGAGGGGTTAATGAAAAACTGTTTTTT. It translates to CSASRGVNEKLFF.

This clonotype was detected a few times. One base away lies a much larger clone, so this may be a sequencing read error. The DNA for the CDR3 is TGCGCCAGCAGCTTCCCGCCCGTCGACTACGAGCAGTACTTC. Translated, it gives CASSFPPVDYEQYF. The rearrangement links TRBV5-1 to TRBJ2-7; D ambiguous. The CDR3 consists of 14 residues. Between the trimmed V and J ends, which lost 2 bases and 3 bases, there was a span of 12 bases. Germline CDR1 and CDR2: SGHRS and YFSETQ.

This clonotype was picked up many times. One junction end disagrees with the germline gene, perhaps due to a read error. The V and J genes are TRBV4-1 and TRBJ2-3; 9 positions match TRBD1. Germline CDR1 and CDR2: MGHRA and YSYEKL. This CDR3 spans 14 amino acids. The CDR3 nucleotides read TGCGCCAGCAGCCAAGCACAGGGGGCCCCCACCCAAGGGTTT. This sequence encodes CASSQAQGAPTQGF.

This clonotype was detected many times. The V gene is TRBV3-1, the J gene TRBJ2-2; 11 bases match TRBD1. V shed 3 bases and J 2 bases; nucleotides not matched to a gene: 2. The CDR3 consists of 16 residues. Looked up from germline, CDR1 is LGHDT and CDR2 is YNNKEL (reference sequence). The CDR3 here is CASSQRTGGNTGELFF. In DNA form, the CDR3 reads TGTGCCAGCAGCCAGCGGACAGGGGGCAACACCGGGGAGCTGTTTTTT.

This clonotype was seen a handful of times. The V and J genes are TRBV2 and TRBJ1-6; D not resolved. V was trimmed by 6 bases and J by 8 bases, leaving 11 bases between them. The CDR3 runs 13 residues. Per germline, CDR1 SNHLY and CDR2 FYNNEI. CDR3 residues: CASRRDSDSPLHF. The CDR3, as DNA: TGTGCCAGCAGACGGGATTCGGATTCACCCCTCCACTTT.

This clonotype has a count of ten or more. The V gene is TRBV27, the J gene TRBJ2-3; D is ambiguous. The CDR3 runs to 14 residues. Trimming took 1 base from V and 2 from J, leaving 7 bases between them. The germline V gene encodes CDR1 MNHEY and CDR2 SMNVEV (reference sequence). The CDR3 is CASSLWATTDTQYF. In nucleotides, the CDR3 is TGTGCCAGCAGTTTATGGGCCACCACAGATACGCAGTATTTT.

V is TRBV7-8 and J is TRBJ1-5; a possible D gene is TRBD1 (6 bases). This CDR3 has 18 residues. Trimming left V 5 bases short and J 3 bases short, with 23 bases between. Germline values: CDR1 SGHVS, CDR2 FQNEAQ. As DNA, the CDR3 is TGTGCCAGCAGCCCTCCGCACAGGGAAAGGTCTTCCAATCAGCCCCAGCATTTT. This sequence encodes CASSPPHRERSSNQPQHF.

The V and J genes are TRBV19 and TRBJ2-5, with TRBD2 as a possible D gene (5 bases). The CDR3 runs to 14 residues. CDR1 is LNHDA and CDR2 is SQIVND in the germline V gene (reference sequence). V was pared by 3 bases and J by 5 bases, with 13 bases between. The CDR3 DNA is TGTGCCAGTAGTATTTCACTAGTCAGTGAGACCCAGTACTTC. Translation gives CASSISLVSETQYF.

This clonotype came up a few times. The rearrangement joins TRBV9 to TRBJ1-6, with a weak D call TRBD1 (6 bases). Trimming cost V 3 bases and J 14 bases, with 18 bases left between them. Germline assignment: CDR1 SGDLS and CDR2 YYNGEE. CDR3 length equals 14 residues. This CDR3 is CASSAEGDLAALHF. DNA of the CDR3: TGTGCCAGCAGCGCCGAGGGGGACCTTGCGGCCCTCCACTTT.

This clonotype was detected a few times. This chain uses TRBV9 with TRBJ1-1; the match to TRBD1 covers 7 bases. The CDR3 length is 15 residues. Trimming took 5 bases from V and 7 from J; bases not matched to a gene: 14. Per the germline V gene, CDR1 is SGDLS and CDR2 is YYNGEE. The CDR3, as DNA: TGTGCCAGCAGTACGGGGACAGCCCCGAACGTTGAAGCTTTCTTT. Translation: CASSTGTAPNVEAFF.